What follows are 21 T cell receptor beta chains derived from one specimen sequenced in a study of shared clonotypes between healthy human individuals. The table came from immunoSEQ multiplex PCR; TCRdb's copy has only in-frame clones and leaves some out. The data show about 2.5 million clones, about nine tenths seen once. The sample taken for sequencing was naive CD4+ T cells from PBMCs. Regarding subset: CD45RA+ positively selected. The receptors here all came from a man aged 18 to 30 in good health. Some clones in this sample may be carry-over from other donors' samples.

The CDR3 region has the DNA TGTGCCAGTAGAGCGGAGACAGCTAACTATGGCTACACCTTC. This translates into CASRAETANYGYTF. The chain combines TRBV19 with TRBJ1-2; a weak D match, TRBD1 (5 bases). Trimming left V 6 bases short and J 0 bases short, with 11 bases between. CDR1 is LNHDA and CDR2 is SQIVND in the germline V gene (reference sequence). CDR3 length: 14 residues. Using reference TRBV19 and TRBJ1-2 for the parts outside the CDR3, the full variable domain is DGGITQSPKYLFRKEGQNVTLSCEQNLNHDAMYWYRQDPGQGLRLIYYSQIVNDFQKGDIAEGYSVSREKKESFPLTVTSAQKNPTAFYLCASRAETANYGYTFGSGTRLTVV.

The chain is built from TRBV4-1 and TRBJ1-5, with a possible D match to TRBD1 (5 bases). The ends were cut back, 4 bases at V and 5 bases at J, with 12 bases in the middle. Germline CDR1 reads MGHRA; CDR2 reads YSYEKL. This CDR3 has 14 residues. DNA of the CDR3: TGCGCCAGCAGCCGGGGGAGCGGTGATCAGCCCCAGCATTTT. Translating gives CASSRGSGDQPQHF.

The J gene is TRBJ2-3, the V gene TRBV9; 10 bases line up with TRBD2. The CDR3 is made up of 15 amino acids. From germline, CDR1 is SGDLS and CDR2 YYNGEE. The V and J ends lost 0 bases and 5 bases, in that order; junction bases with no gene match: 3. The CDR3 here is CASSVERTSGDTQYF. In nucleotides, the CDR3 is TGTGCCAGCAGCGTAGAGAGGACTAGCGGAGATACGCAGTATTTT. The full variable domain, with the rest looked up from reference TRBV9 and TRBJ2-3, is DSGVTQTPKHLITATGQRVTLRCSPRSGDLSVYWYQQSLDQGLQFLIQYYNGEERAKGNILERFSAQQFPDLHSELNLSSLELGDSALYFCASSVERTSGDTQYFGPGTRLTVL.

CDR3 sequence: CASVTSGSRKTQYF. For the CDR3, the DNA is TGTGCCAGCGTGACTAGCGGGAGTAGGAAGACCCAGTACTTC. J is TRBJ2-5 and V is TRBV6-5; TRBD2 aligns across 12 bases. The CDR3 is 14 amino acids. Germline CDR1 is MNHEY and CDR2 is SVGAGI. V shed 8 bases and J 6 bases; nucleotides not matched to a gene: 7.

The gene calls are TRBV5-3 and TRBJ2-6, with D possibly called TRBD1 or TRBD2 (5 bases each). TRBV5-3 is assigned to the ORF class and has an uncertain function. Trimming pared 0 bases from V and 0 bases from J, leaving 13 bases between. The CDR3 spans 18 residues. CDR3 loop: CARSLGQRHISGANVLTF. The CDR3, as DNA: TGTGCCAGAAGCTTGGGACAGCGGCACATCTCTGGGGCCAACGTCCTGACTTTC.

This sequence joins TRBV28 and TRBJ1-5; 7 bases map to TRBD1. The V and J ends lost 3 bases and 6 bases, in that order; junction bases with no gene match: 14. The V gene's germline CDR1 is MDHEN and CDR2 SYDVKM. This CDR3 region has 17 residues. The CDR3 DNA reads TGTGCCAGCAGTTTCCGGGGATACAGGGGAGGAGGTCAGCCCCAGCATTTT. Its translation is CASSFRGYRGGGQPQHF.

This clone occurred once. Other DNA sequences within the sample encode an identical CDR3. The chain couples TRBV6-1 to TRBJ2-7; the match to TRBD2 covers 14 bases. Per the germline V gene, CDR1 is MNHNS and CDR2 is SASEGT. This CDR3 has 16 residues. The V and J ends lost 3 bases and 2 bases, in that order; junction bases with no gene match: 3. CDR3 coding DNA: TGTGCCAGCAGTGAGGGGACTAGCGGGAGCACCTACGAGCAGTACTTC. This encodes CASSEGTSGSTYEQYF.

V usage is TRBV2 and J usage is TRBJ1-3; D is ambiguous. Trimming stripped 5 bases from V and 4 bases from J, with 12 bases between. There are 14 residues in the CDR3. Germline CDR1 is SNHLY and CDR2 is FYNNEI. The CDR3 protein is CASSNVVSGNTIYF. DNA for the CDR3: TGTGCCAGCAGTAACGTAGTATCCGGAAACACCATATATTTT.

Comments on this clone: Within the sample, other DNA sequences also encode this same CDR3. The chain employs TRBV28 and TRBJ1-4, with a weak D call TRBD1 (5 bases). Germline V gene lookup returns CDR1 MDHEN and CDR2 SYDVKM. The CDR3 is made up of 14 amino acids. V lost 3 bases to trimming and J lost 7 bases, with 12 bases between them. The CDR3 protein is CASSFGRVGEKLFF. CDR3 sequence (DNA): TGTGCCAGCAGTTTCGGCAGGGTTGGTGAAAAACTGTTTTTT.

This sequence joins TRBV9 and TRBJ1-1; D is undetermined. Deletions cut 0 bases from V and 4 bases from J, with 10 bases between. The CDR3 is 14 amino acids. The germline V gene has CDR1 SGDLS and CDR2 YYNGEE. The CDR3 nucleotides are TGTGCCAGCAGCGTAGCCCCTTACGGCACTGAAGCTTTCTTT. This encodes CASSVAPYGTEAFF.

In nucleotides, the CDR3 is TGCGCCACCTCTAGCGGGAGCGGCGATGAGCAGTTCTTC. As protein: CATSSGSGDEQFF. This chain connects TRBV5-1 to TRBJ2-1; TRBD2 agrees at 10 bases. Trimming cost V 9 bases and J 8 bases; bases outside gene matches: 8. Per germline, CDR1 SGHRS and CDR2 YFSETQ. This CDR3 region has 13 residues. Together with reference TRBV5-1 and TRBJ2-1, the CDR3 gives the full variable domain: KAGVTQTPRYLIKTRGQQVTLSCSPISGHRSVSWYQQTPGQGLQFLFEYFSETQRNKGNFPGRFSGRQFSNSRSEMNVSTLELGDSALYLCATSSGSGDEQFFGPGTRLTVL.

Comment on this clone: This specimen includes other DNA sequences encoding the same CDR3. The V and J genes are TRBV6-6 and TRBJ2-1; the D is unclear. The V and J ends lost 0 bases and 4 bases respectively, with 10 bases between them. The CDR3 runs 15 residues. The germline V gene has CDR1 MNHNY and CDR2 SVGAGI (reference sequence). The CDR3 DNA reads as TGTGCCAGCAGTTACTCAGGGTTAGGGTACAATGAGCAGTTCTTC. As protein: CASSYSGLGYNEQFF.

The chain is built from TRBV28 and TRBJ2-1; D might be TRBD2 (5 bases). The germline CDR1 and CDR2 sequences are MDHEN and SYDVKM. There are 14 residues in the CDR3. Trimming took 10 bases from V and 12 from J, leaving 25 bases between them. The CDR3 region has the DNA TGTGCCACCCAGCCGCCGGGAAATATGTTAGGGCAGTTCTTC. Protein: CATQPPGNMLGQFF.

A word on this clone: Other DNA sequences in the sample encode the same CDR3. The chain's CDR3 is CASRMPGQPQHF. CDR3 sequence (DNA): TGTGCCAGCAGGATGCCCGGACAGCCCCAGCATTTT. J is TRBJ1-5 and V is TRBV28, with D unresolved. The CDR3 has 12 amino acids. Per germline, CDR1 MDHEN and CDR2 SYDVKM. V lost 6 bases to trimming and J lost 7 bases, with 10 bases between them. Full variable domain (missing parts from reference TRBV28 and TRBJ1-5): DVKVTQSSRYLVKRTGEKVFLECVQDMDHENMFWYRQDPGLGLRLIYFSYDVKMKEKGDIPEGYSVSREKKERFSLILESASTNQTSMYLCASRMPGQPQHFGDGTRLSIL.

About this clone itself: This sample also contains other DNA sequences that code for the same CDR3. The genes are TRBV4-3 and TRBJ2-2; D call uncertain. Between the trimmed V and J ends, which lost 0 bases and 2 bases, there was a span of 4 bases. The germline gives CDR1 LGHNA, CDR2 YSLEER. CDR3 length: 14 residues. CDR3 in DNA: TGCGCCAGCAGCCAAGATGCTAACACCGGGGAGCTGTTTTTT. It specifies CASSQDANTGELFF.

As DNA, the CDR3 is TGTGCCAGCAGCTTAAAAAAGGAAGGCCACAGTGAGCAGTTCTTC. Translated, it gives CASSLKKEGHSEQFF. The chain employs TRBV5-4 and TRBJ2-1; D unresolved. This CDR3 contains 15 residues. The V and J ends lost 2 bases and 9 bases respectively, with 18 bases between them. Germline-derived CDR1 and CDR2 are SGHNT and YYREEE (reference sequence).

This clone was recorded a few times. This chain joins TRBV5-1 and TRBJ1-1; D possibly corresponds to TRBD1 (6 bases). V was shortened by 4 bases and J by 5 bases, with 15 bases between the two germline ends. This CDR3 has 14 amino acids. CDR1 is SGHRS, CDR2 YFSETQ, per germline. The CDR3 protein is CASSEREQGTEAFF. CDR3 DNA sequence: TGCGCCAGCAGCGAGAGGGAGCAGGGGACTGAAGCTTTCTTT.

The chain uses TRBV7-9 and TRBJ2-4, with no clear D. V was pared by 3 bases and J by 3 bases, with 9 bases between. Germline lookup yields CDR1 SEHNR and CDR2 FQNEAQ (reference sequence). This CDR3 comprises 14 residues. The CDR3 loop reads CASSFYTDKNIQYF. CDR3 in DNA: TGTGCCAGCAGCTTCTACACAGACAAAAACATTCAGTACTTC.

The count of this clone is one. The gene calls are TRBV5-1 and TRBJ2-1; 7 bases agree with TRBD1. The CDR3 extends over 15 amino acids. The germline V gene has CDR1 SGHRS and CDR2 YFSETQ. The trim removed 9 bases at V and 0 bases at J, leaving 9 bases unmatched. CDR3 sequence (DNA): TGCGCCACCACGGACTCAGGGGGCTCCTACAATGAGCAGTTCTTC. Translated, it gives CATTDSGGSYNEQFF. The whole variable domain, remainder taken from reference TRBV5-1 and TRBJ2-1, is KAGVTQTPRYLIKTRGQQVTLSCSPISGHRSVSWYQQTPGQGLQFLFEYFSETQRNKGNFPGRFSGRQFSNSRSEMNVSTLELGDSALYLCATTDSGGSYNEQFFGPGTRLTVL.

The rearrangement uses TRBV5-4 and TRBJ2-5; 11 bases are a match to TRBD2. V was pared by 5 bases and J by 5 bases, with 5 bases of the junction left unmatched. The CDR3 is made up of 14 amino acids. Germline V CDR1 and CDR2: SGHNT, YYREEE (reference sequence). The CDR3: CASSSASGGETQYF. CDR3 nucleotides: TGTGCCAGCAGTTCTGCTAGCGGGGGGGAGACCCAGTACTTC.

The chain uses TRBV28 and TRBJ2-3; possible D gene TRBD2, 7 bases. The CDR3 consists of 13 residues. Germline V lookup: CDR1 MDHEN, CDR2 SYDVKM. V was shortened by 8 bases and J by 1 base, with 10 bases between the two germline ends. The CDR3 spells CASEGGGTDTQYF. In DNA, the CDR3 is TGTGCCAGCGAGGGGGGGGGCACAGATACGCAGTATTTT.